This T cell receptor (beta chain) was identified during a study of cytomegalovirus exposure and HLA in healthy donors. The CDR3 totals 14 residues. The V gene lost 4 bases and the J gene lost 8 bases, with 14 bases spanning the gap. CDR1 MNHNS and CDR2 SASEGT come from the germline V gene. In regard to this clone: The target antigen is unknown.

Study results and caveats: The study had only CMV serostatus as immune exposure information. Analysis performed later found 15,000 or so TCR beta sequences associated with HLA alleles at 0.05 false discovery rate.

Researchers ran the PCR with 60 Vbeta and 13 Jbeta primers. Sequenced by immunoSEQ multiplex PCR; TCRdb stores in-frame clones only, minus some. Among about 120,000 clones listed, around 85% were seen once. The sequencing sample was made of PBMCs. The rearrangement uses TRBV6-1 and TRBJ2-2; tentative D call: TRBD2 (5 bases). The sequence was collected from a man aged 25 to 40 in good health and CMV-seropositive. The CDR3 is CASSGGLWAGELFF. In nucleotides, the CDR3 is TGTGCCAGCAGTGGCGGACTGTGGGCGGGGGAGCTGTTTTTT.